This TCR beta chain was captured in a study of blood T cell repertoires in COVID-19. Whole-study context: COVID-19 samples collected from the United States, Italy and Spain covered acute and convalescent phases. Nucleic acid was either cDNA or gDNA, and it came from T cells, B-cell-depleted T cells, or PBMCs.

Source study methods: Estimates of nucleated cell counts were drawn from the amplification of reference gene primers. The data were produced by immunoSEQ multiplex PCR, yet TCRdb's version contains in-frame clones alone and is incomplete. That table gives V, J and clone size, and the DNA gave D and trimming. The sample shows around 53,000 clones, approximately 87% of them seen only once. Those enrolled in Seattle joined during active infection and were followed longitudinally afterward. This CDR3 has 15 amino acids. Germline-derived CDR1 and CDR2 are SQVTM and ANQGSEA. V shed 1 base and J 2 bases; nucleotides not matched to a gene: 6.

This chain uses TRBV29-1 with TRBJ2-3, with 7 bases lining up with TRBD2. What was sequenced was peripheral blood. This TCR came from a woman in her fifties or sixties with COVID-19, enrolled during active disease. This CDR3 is CSVEVGSGSTDTQYF. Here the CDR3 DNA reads TGCAGCGTTGAAGTCGGTAGCGGGTCCACAGATACGCAGTATTTT.